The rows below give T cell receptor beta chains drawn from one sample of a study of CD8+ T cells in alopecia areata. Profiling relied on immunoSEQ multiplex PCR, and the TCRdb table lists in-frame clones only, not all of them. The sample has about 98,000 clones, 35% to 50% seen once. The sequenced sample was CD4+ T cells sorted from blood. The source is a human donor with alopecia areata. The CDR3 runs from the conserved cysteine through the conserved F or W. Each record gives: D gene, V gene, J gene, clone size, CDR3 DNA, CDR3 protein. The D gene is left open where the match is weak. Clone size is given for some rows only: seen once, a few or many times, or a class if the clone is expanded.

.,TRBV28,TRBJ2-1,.,TGTGCCAGCTGCCGGCCCAGCGGAACTTACAATGAGCAGTTCTTC,CASCRPSGTYNEQFF
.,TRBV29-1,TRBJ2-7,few,TGCAGCGTTTACCTAGACGGGACAACCTACGAGCAGTACTTC,CSVYLDGTTYEQYF
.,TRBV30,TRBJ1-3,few,TGTGCCTGGGGGACGACTCAAACCATATATTTT,CAWGTTQTIYF
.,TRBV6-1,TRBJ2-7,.,TGTGCCAGCGGGGCGACCTCCTACGAGCAGTACTTC,CASGATSYEQYF
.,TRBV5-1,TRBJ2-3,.,TGCGCCAGCAGCTTTGGCACAGATACGCAGTATTTT,CASSFGTDTQYF
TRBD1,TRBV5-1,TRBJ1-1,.,TGCGCCAGCAGCTTGAGGACAGGAGACCGGACTGAAGCTTTCTTT,CASSLRTGDRTEAFF
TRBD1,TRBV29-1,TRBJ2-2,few,TGCAGCGCTGAAGGGACAGCGAACACCGGGGAGCTGTTTTTT,CSAEGTANTGELFF
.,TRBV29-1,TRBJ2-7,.,TGCAGCGTTGAACCTGATGGGCCTACCGAGCAGTACTTC,CSVEPDGPTEQYF
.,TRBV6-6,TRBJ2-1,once,TGTGCCAGCAGTTTCAGGGGGGTCTACAATGAGCAGTTCTTC,CASSFRGVYNEQFF
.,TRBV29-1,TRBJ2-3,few,TGCAGCGTTGATGCGGGGCGCGACACAGATACGCAGTATTTT,CSVDAGRDTDTQYF
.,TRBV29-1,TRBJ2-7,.,TGCAGCGTTGGACAGCGCACCTCCTACGAGCAGTACTTC,CSVGQRTSYEQYF
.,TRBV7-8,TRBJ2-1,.,TGTGCCAGCAGCTTGTTACGTGGGATAGTCTACAATGAGCAGTTCTTC,CASSLLRGIVYNEQFF
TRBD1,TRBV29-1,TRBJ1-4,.,TGCAGCGTTGCTTTCCAGACGCAGGGGGCCCGCGAAAAACTGTTTTTT,CSVAFQTQGAREKLFF
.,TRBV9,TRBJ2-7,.,TGTGCCAGCTCCCAGGGGTACGAGCAGTACTTC,CASSQGYEQYF